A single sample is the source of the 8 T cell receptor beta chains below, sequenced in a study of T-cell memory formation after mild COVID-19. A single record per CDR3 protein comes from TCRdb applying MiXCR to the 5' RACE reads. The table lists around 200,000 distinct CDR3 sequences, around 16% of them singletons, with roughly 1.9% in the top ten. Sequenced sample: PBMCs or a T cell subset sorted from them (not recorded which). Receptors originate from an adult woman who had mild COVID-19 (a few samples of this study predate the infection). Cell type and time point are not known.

In DNA, the CDR3 is TGTGCCATCAGAGAGACTAGCGGCTACAATGAGCAGTTCTTC. Its protein is CAIRETSGYNEQFF. The chain joins TRBV10-3 to TRBJ2-1, with 9 bases fitting TRBD2. The CDR3 spans 14 residues. V shed 6 bases, J shed 3 bases, and the junction held 3 bases outside the gene matches. Germline V gene sequence: CDR1 ENHRY, CDR2 SYGVKD.

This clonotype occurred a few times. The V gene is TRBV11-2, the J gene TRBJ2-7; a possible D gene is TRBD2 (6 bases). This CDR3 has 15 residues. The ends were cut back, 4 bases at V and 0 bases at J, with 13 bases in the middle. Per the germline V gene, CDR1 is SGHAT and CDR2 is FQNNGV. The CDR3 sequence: CASSSSSVSSYEQYF. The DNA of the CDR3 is TGTGCCAGCAGCTCGTCTAGCGTGAGCTCCTACGAGCAGTACTTC.

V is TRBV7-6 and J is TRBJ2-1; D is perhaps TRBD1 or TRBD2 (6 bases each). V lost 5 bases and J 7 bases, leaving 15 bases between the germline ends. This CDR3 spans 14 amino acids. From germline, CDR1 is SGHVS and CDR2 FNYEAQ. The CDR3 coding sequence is TGTGCCAGCAGCCCACAGGGACTCGGAAATGAGCAGTTCTTC. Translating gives CASSPQGLGNEQFF.

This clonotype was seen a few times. The CDR3 DNA follows: TGTGCCAGCAGCCTGGGACTAGCGGGAGAAGGTTATACGCAGTATTTT. Amino acids: CASSLGLAGEGYTQYF. V gene TRBV7-9 combines with J gene TRBJ2-3; 14 nucleotides match TRBD2. The length of the CDR3 is 16 residues. The V segment lost 5 bases and the J segment 7 bases; nucleotides outside the gene matches: 8. Germline V gives CDR1 SEHNR, CDR2 FQNEAQ (reference sequence).

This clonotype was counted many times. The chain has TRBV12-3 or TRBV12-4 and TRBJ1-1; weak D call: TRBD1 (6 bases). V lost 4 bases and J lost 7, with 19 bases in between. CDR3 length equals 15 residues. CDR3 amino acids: CASSSKQGGLDEAFF. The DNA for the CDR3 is TGTGCCAGCAGTTCCAAACAGGGTGGGTTGGATGAAGCTTTCTTT.

The CDR3 loop is CASSLAGAGGLMKVFF. DNA for the CDR3: TGTGCCAGCAGCTTAGCGGGGGCGGGAGGGCTCATGAAGGTGTTTTTT. J is TRBJ2-2 and V is TRBV7-8, with 9 positions matching TRBD2. With V trimmed by 0 bases and J by 15 bases, 14 bases remained unmatched. The CDR3 is 16 amino acids. CDR1 is SGHVS and CDR2 is FQNEAQ in the germline V gene.

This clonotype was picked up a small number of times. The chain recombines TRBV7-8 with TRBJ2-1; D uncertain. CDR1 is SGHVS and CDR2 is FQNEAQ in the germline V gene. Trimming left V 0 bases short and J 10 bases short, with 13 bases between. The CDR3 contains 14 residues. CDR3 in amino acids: CASSLASAHGEQFF. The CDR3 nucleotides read TGTGCCAGCAGCTTAGCCTCGGCTCACGGGGAGCAGTTCTTC. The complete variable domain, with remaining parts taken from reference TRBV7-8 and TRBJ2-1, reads GAGVSQSPRYKVAKRGQDVALRCDPISGHVSLFWYQQALGQGPEFLTYFQNEAQLDKSGLPSDRFFAERPEGSVSTLKIQRTQQEDSAVYLCASSLASAHGEQFFGPGTRLTVL.

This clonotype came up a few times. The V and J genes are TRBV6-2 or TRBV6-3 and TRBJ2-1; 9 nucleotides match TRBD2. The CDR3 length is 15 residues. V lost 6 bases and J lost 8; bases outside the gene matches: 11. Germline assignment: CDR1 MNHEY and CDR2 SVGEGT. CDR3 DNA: TGTGCCAGCAGGGGACTTGGCGGGGGGGCCCATGAGCAGTTCTTC. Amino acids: CASRGLGGGAHEQFF.